Listed below are T cell receptor beta chains from one sample, sequenced in a study of radiotherapy plus CTLA-4 blockade in lung cancer. Assay used: immunoSEQ multiplex PCR; TCRdb lists only in-frame clones, some missing. This table holds about 41,000 clones, 70% to 80% found once. Sample: peripheral blood, taken from a patient treated with radiotherapy plus ipilimumab. These receptors came from a human donor with non-small cell lung cancer who had stable disease on radiotherapy plus ipilimumab. Each CDR3 is given with its conserved first and last residue. D genes are given only for firm matches. A clone size is listed for some rows: how often the clone was seen (once, few, many), or a class if it is expanded.

v_gene: TRBV2; d_gene: NA; abundance: NA; j_gene: TRBJ2-2; CDR3nt: TGTGCCAGCACCCAGGGTCGCGGGGAGCTGTTTTTT; CDR3aa: CASTQGRGELFF
v_gene: TRBV29-1; d_gene: NA; abundance: NA; j_gene: TRBJ2-2; CDR3nt: TGCAGCGTTGGAGGGTCGAACACCGGGGAGCTGTTTTTT; CDR3aa: CSVGGSNTGELFF
v_gene: TRBV19; d_gene: NA; abundance: NA; j_gene: TRBJ1-3; CDR3nt: TGTGCCAGTCGTTCTTTTAGGTTCGGGGAATCTGGAAACACCATATATTTT; CDR3aa: CASRSFRFGESGNTIYF
v_gene: TRBV19; d_gene: TRBD2; abundance: once; j_gene: TRBJ2-7; CDR3nt: TGTGCCAGTAGCCCGCGGGGGGCCAGGGGTTACGAGCAGTACTTC; CDR3aa: CASSPRGARGYEQYF
v_gene: TRBV15; d_gene: NA; abundance: NA; j_gene: TRBJ1-5; CDR3nt: TGTGCCACCAGCAGGCCCGCCACCGGAGGCAATCAGCCCCAGCATTTT; CDR3aa: CATSRPATGGNQPQHF
v_gene: TRBV5-4; d_gene: TRBD2; abundance: NA; j_gene: TRBJ2-3; CDR3nt: TGTGCCAGCAGCGGGTTTGGGGCGGGGGGAGCAGATACGCAGTATTTT; CDR3aa: CASSGFGAGGADTQYF
v_gene: TRBV5-6; d_gene: NA; abundance: NA; j_gene: TRBJ2-3; CDR3nt: TGTGCCAGCAGCTTGGTCGACAGAGCAAGGCCAGATACGCAGTATTTT; CDR3aa: CASSLVDRARPDTQYF
v_gene: TRBV2; d_gene: NA; abundance: few; j_gene: TRBJ1-1; CDR3nt: TGTGCCAGCACCCCCCGGGAGCAGACTGAAGCTTTCTTT; CDR3aa: CASTPREQTEAFF
v_gene: TRBV6-5; d_gene: NA; abundance: NA; j_gene: TRBJ1-5; CDR3nt: TGTGCCAGCAGCGCCGGTCCAGGGCATCAGCCCCAGCATTTT; CDR3aa: CASSAGPGHQPQHF
v_gene: TRBV14; d_gene: NA; abundance: NA; j_gene: TRBJ1-6; CDR3nt: TGTGCCAGCAGCCAAGGTGGGAGGAATTCACCCCTCCACTTT; CDR3aa: CASSQGGRNSPLHF
v_gene: TRBV10-3; d_gene: NA; abundance: NA; j_gene: TRBJ2-2; CDR3nt: TGTGCCATCAGTGAGTCTGCCAGGGTGGAGACCGGGGAGCTGTTTTTT; CDR3aa: CAISESARVETGELFF
v_gene: TRBV6-5; d_gene: TRBD1; abundance: NA; j_gene: TRBJ1-6; CDR3nt: TGTGCCAGCAGGTTAGGGACAGGGTCATATTCACCCCTCCACTTT; CDR3aa: CASRLGTGSYSPLHF
v_gene: TRBV6-5; d_gene: NA; abundance: NA; j_gene: TRBJ1-2; CDR3nt: TGTGCCAGCAGTGAACACTTAGTCTATGGCTACACCTTC; CDR3aa: CASSEHLVYGYTF